The 10 T cell receptor beta chains given below trace back to one sample, sequenced in a study of blood T cell repertoires in COVID-19. Clones were read by immunoSEQ multiplex PCR, and TCRdb kept only the in-frame ones, dropping some. The profile shows about 88,000 clones, over 90% of them singletons. Sequencing was done on a sample of peripheral blood. The receptor set was obtained from a man aged 55 to 70 with acute or convalescent COVID-19.

As DNA, the CDR3 is TGTGCCAGCAGTTTATACCCGTCAGGGGGGCTACAGGATACGCAGTATTTT. It is translated as CASSLYPSGGLQDTQYF. This chain uses TRBV27 with TRBJ2-3, with D tentatively TRBD1 (7 bases). This CDR3 spans 17 amino acids. V was shortened by 1 base and J by 6 bases, with 20 bases between the two germline ends. CDR1 and CDR2 (germline): MNHEY, SMNVEV (reference sequence).

V usage is TRBV18 and J usage is TRBJ1-4; no definite D call. The CDR3 consists of 16 residues. Trimming cost V 6 bases and J 8 bases, with 22 bases left between them. Germline V gene data show CDR1 as KGHSH and CDR2 as LQKENI. The CDR3 DNA sequence: TGTGCCAGCTCCCCGACGACGGGTGCAACCTGGGAAAAACTGTTTTTT. Translated, it gives CASSPTTGATWEKLFF.

This rearrangement joins TRBV5-1 to TRBJ2-2; 11 bases agree with TRBD2. This CDR3 is 17 amino acids long. V lost 4 bases to trimming and J lost 1 base; unmatched junction nucleotides: 6. Germline assignment: CDR1 SGHRS and CDR2 YFSETQ. The CDR3 region is CASSPGTSGKNTGELFF. Written as DNA, the CDR3 is TGCGCCAGCAGCCCTGGGACTAGCGGCAAGAACACCGGGGAGCTGTTTTTT. Based on the CDR3 plus reference TRBV5-1 and TRBJ2-2, the full variable domain is KAGVTQTPRYLIKTRGQQVTLSCSPISGHRSVSWYQQTPGQGLQFLFEYFSETQRNKGNFPGRFSGRQFSNSRSEMNVSTLELGDSALYLCASSPGTSGKNTGELFFGEGSRLTVL.

This rearrangement joins TRBV5-4 to TRBJ2-3; tentative D call: TRBD1 (5 bases). Germline CDR1 and CDR2: SGHNT and YYREEE (reference sequence). Deletions cut 2 bases from V and 5 bases from J, with 15 bases between. The CDR3 has 15 amino acids. The CDR3: CASSLGDPGRDTQYF. In DNA form, the CDR3 reads TGTGCCAGCAGCTTAGGGGATCCCGGTAGAGATACGCAGTATTTT.

This clone showed up just once. The chain couples TRBV4-3 to TRBJ2-7; 8 positions match TRBD1. The CDR3 consists of 11 residues. V was pared by 8 bases and J by 3 bases, with 0 bases of the junction left unmatched. CDR1 is LGHNA, CDR2 YSLEER, per germline. The CDR3, as DNA: TGCGCCAGCGGACAGGGCTACGAGCAGTACTTC. Translated, it gives CASGQGYEQYF.

J is TRBJ2-5 and V is TRBV24-1; D perhaps matches TRBD1 (5 bases). The CDR3 loop spans 13 amino acids. Germline CDR1 KGHDR, CDR2 SFDVKD. V shed 10 bases and J shed 3 bases, with 14 bases lying between them. The CDR3, as DNA: TGTGCCACGCAGGTTGGGGCTGAAGAGACCCAGTACTTC. This gives the protein CATQVGAEETQYF.

The J gene is TRBJ2-1, the V gene TRBV4-1; 8 nucleotides agree with TRBD2. Germline lookup yields CDR1 MGHRA and CDR2 YSYEKL. J was trimmed by 10 bases and V by 4 bases; bases with no gene match: 9. This CDR3 spans 14 amino acids. In DNA, the CDR3 is TGCGCCAGCAGCCTAGCGGGACGCTCCTTGGAGCAGTTCTTC. This codes for CASSLAGRSLEQFF.

This clone was counted only a few times. The chain recombines TRBV5-5 with TRBJ2-2; perhaps TRBD1 as D (5 bases). The CDR3 totals 15 residues. CDR1 and CDR2 from the germline V gene are SGHKS and YYEKEE (reference sequence). Trimming took 0 bases from V and 6 from J, leaving 12 bases between them. DNA for the CDR3: TGTGCCAGCAGCTTGGGGACATATTCGTCCGGGGAGCTGTTTTTT. This sequence encodes CASSLGTYSSGELFF.

This clone was detected a few times. CDR3 DNA sequence: TGTGCCAGCAGATATGACAGGGGGAATGAAAAACTGTTTTTT. It translates to CASRYDRGNEKLFF. The chain employs TRBV7-9 and TRBJ1-4, with 9 bases identical to TRBD1. The trim removed 6 bases at V and 5 bases at J, leaving 4 bases unmatched. CDR3 length: 14 amino acids. The germline gives CDR1 SEHNR, CDR2 FQNEAQ (reference sequence).

The genes are TRBV7-9 and TRBJ1-1; D might be TRBD1 (5 bases). The CDR3 length is 14 residues. Germline CDR1 SEHNR, CDR2 FQNEAQ (reference sequence). V was pared by 6 bases and J by 5 bases, with 16 bases between. The CDR3, as DNA: TGTGCCAGCAGTCTCGCGGGGGGGAGAACTGAAGCTTTCTTT. Translated, it gives CASSLAGGRTEAFF. Full variable domain (rest looked up from reference TRBV7-9 and TRBJ1-1): DTGVSQNPRHKITKRGQNVTFRCDPISEHNRLYWYRQTLGQGPEFLTYFQNEAQLEKSRLLSDRFSAERPKGSFSTLEIQRTEQGDSAMYLCASSLAGGRTEAFFGQGTRLTVV.